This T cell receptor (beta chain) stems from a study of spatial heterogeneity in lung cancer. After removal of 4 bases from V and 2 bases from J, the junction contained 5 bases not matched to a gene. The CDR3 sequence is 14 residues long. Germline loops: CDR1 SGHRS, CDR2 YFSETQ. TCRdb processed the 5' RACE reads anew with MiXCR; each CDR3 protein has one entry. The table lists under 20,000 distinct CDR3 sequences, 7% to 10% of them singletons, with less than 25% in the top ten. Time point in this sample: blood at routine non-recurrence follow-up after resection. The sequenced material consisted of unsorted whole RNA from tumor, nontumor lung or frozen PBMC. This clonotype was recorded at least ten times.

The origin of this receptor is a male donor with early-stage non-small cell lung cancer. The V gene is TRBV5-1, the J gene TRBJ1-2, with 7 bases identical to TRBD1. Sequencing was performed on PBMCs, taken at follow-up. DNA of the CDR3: TGCGCCAGCAGCGTAGAGACAGGGAACTATGGCTACACCTTC. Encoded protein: CASSVETGNYGYTF.